These T cell receptor beta chains were read from a single sample in a study of vaccination and CD4 T cells after COVID-19. For these TCRs, the target antigens are not known. One entry per CDR3 protein results from TCRdb running MiXCR on the PCR reads. Of about 17,000 distinct CDR3 sequences in the sample, 45% to 65% were seen once. Sequencing was performed on CD4+ T cells from blood, cultured in vitro, taken about 7 months after SARS-CoV-2 vaccination. These receptor sequences come from a human donor who had recovered from COVID-19. The CDR3 runs from the conserved cysteine through the conserved F or W. D genes are given only for firm matches. Clone size, where shown, is once, few, many, or a class for clones that have expanded.

clone size | J gene | D gene | V gene | CDR3 DNA | CDR3 protein
NA | TRBJ2-1 | TRBD1 | TRBV27 | TGTGCCAGCAGTTTCCCAGGGGGCAATGAGCAGTTCTTC | CASSFPGGNEQFF
NA | TRBJ2-7 | TRBD1 | TRBV20-1 | TGCAGTGCAAAGCGGACAGGGGGCCTCTACGAGCAGTACTTC | CSAKRTGGLYEQYF
NA | TRBJ1-5 | TRBD1 | TRBV20-1 | TGCAGTGCTTTTCCGGGACAGGGGGCGCGGAGTCAGCCCCAGCATTTT | CSAFPGQGARSQPQHF
NA | TRBJ2-7 | NA | TRBV6-1 | TGTGCCAGCAGTAGATCTATATCCGTCTCCTACGAGCAGTACTTC | CASSRSISVSYEQYF
NA | TRBJ1-3 | NA | TRBV20-1 | TGCAGTGCGATGGACGGTGGCCGACGAAGCTCTGGAAACACCATATATTTT | CSAMDGGRRSSGNTIYF
once | TRBJ2-3 | TRBD2 | TRBV24-1 | TGTGCCACCTCGTCGGGGGGTTCAGGAGATACGCAGTATTTT | CATSSGGSGDTQYF
NA | TRBJ2-3 | NA | TRBV29-1 | TGCAGCGTTGGCCTCAGGGGTTCAGCCGATACGCAGTATTTT | CSVGLRGSADTQYF
few | TRBJ2-3 | NA | TRBV6-5 | TGTGCCAGCAGTTATGTCGTGGGCACAGATACGCAGTATTTT | CASSYVVGTDTQYF
NA | TRBJ1-5 | NA | TRBV7-6 | TGTGCCAGCAGCTTAGGTCAGGGTCTGGGCAATCAGCCCCAGCATTTT | CASSLGQGLGNQPQHF
NA | TRBJ2-3 | NA | TRBV7-3 | TGTGCCAGCAGCTTAAATCCGGCGGGTGTTGATACGCAGTATTTT | CASSLNPAGVDTQYF
NA | TRBJ2-7 | TRBD1 | TRBV23-1 | TGCGCCAGCGATCTAAACTCAGGGGGCGGGTACGAGCAGTACTTC | CASDLNSGGGYEQYF
NA | TRBJ2-7 | TRBD1 | TRBV7-2 | TGTGCCAGCAGCCAGCGGTGGGACAGCTTACACGAGCAGTACTTC | CASSQRWDSLHEQYF
NA | TRBJ2-5 | TRBD1 | TRBV4-3 | TGCGCCAGCAGCCTGGGACAGGGTGGGCGGACCCAGTACTTC | CASSLGQGGRTQYF